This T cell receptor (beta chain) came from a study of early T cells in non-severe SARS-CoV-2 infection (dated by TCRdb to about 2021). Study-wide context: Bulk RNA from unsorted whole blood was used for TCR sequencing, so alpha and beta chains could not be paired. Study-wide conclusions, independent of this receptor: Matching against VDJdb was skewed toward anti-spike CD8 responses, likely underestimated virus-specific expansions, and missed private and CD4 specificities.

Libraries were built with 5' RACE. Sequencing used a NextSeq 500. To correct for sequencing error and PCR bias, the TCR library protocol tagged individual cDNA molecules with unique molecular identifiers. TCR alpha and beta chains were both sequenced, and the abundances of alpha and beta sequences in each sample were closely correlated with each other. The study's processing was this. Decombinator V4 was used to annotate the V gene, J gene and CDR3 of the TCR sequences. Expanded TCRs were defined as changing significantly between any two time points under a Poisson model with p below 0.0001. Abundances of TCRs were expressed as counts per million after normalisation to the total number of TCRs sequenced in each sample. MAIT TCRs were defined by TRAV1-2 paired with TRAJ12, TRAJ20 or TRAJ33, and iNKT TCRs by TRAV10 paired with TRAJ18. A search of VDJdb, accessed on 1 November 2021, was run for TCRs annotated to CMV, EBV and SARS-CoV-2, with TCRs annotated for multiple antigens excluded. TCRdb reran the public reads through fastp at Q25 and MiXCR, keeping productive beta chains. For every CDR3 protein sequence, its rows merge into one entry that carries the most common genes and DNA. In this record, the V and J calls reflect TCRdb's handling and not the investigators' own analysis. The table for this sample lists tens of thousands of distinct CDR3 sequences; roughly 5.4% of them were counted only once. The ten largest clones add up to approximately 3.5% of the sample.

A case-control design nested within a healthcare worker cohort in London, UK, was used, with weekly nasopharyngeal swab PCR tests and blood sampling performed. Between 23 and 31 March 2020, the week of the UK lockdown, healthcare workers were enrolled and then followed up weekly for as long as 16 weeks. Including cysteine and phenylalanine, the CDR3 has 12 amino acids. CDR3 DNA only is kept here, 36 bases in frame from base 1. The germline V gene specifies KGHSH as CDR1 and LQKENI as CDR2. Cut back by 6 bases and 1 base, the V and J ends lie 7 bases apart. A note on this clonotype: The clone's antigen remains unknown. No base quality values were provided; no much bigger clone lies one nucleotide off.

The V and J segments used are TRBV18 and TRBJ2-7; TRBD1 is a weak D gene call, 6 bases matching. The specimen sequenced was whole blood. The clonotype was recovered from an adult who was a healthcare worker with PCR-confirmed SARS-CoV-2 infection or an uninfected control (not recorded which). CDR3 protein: CASSQGSYEQYF. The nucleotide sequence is TGTGCCAGCTCCCAGGGGTCCTACGAGCAGTACTTC.